Listed here are 29 T cell receptor beta chains from one sample, sequenced in a study of T cell responses to AZD1222 COVID-19 vaccine. Using immunoSEQ multiplex PCR, the repertoire was profiled, and TCRdb retains in-frame clones only, with some absent. The sample shows some 30,000 clones, just over 90% of them seen only once. Here the sequenced sample was peripheral blood, taken on day 0 of AZD1222 vaccination. Receptors originate from an adult in good health.

The V and J genes are TRBV10-3 and TRBJ1-1; D is perhaps TRBD1 (6 bases). The CDR3 spans 14 residues. Germline loops: CDR1 ENHRY, CDR2 SYGVKD. V dropped 9 bases and J dropped 2 bases, with 16 bases sitting between them. CDR3 sequence reads: CAIALGGRNTEAFF. The DNA of the CDR3 is TGTGCCATAGCCCTTGGGGGGCGAAACACTGAAGCTTTCTTT.

J is TRBJ1-5 and V is TRBV28; D possibly corresponds to TRBD1 (5 bases). The CDR3 consists of 14 residues. Germline V lookup: CDR1 MDHEN, CDR2 SYDVKM. V was pared by 6 bases and J by 0 bases, with 9 bases between. The CDR3 coding sequence is TGTGCCAGCAGAGGACACATTAGCAATCAGCCCCAGCATTTT. This translates into CASRGHISNQPQHF.

The chain is built from TRBV5-4 and TRBJ1-1, with D perhaps matching TRBD1 (6 bases). Germline CDR1 is SGHNT and CDR2 is YYREEE (reference sequence). The length of the CDR3 is 14 residues. V was clipped by 2 bases and J by 0 bases, with 8 bases between them. CDR3 DNA: TGTGCCAGCAGCTTCGGACAGATGAACACTGAAGCTTTCTTT. Protein: CASSFGQMNTEAFF. Complete variable domain (other parts from reference TRBV5-4 and TRBJ1-1): ETGVTQSPTHLIKTRGQQVTLRCSSQSGHNTVSWYQQALGQGPQFIFQYYREEENGRGNFPPRFSGLQFPNYSSELNVNALELDDSALYLCASSFGQMNTEAFFGQGTRLTVV.

The chain is built from TRBV5-1 and TRBJ2-1, with TRBD2 as a possible D gene (5 bases). Trimming took off 8 bases at V and 2 bases at J, with 11 bases between the two ends. The germline V gene encodes CDR1 SGHRS and CDR2 YFSETQ. The CDR3 has 13 amino acids. For the CDR3, the DNA is TGCGCCAGTCATCACGGGGCCTACAATGAGCAGTTCTTC. Amino acids: CASHHGAYNEQFF. The full variable domain, in which reference TRBV5-1 and TRBJ2-1 provide the parts outside the CDR3, is KAGVTQTPRYLIKTRGQQVTLSCSPISGHRSVSWYQQTPGQGLQFLFEYFSETQRNKGNFPGRFSGRQFSNSRSEMNVSTLELGDSALYLCASHHGAYNEQFFGPGTRLTVL.

The chain joins TRBV19 to TRBJ1-4, with 7 bases fitting TRBD1. The V gene's germline CDR1 is LNHDA and CDR2 SQIVND (reference sequence). With V trimmed by 5 bases and J by 8 bases, 8 bases remained unmatched. CDR3 length: 14 amino acids. The CDR3 loop is CASSYDRVMEKLFF. The CDR3 DNA is TGTGCCAGTAGTTACGACAGGGTGATGGAAAAACTGTTTTTT.

This chain links TRBV27 with TRBJ1-5; the match to TRBD1 covers 7 bases. V trimming: 3 bases; J trimming: 8 bases; junction bases outside the gene matches: 10. This CDR3 region has 15 residues. The V gene's germline CDR1 is MNHEY and CDR2 SMNVEV (reference sequence). In DNA, the CDR3 is TGTGCCAGCAGTTTTGAACAGGGGATTGGGAAGCCCCAGCATTTT. Its translation is CASSFEQGIGKPQHF.

The chain has TRBV7-2 and TRBJ2-1, with 9 bases identical to TRBD1. The CDR3 contains 15 residues. Germline V gene sequence: CDR1 SGHTA, CDR2 FQGNSA. J was trimmed by 8 bases and V by 3 bases; bases with no gene match: 8. CDR3 sequence reads: CASSFGTGHGDEQFF. Written as DNA, the CDR3 is TGTGCCAGCAGCTTCGGGACAGGGCATGGGGATGAGCAGTTCTTC.

This clone has just a few counts. V and J are TRBV30 and TRBJ1-6; D is ambiguous. In germline, CDR1 is GTSNPN, CDR2 SVGIG (reference sequence). The CDR3 has 13 amino acids. V was shortened by 5 bases and J by 4 bases, with 9 bases between the two germline ends. The CDR3 is CAWSPTYNSPLHF. The CDR3 coding sequence is TGTGCCTGGTCCCCCACATATAATTCACCCCTCCACTTT.

The chain has TRBV21-1 and TRBJ2-7; the DNA was not compared with TRBD1, the D call given in the table. TRBV21-1 is designated a pseudogene. This CDR3 contains 18 residues. CDR3 sequence reads: CASTPKAPGQGDSYEQYF. The CDR3 nucleotides read TGTGCCAGCACCCCAAAAGCACCGGGACAGGGGGACTCCTACGAGCAGTACTTC.

The chain has TRBV19 and TRBJ1-3, with a weak D call TRBD1 (6 bases). Trimming pared 7 bases from V and 2 bases from J, leaving 18 bases between. The CDR3 is made up of 16 amino acids. CDR1 and CDR2 from the germline V gene are LNHDA and SQIVND (reference sequence). The CDR3 coding sequence is TGTGCCAGTACCCTATCTGCCCAGGGGACTGGAAACACCATATATTTT. This codes for CASTLSAQGTGNTIYF.

In nucleotides, the CDR3 is TGCGCCAGCACAACCGGGACCGTCAACTACGAGCAGTACTTC. Translated, it gives CASTTGTVNYEQYF. The genes are TRBV5-1 and TRBJ2-7; D possibly uses TRBD1 or TRBD2 (5 bases each). Germline CDR1 reads SGHRS; CDR2 reads YFSETQ. Trimming removed 6 bases from V and 3 bases from J, with 16 bases in between. CDR3 length: 14 amino acids.

V and J are TRBV6-6 and TRBJ1-2; TRBD1 is a possible D gene (5 bases). The length of the CDR3 is 17 residues. With 5 bases removed from V and 3 bases from J, the gap between germline ends came to 22 bases. The germline CDR1 and CDR2 sequences are MNHNY and SVGAGI (reference sequence). CDR3 region: CASSLELSTANYYGYTF. The CDR3 nucleotides read TGTGCCAGCAGTCTTGAACTTTCGACAGCGAACTACTATGGCTACACCTTC.

This chain uses TRBV2 with TRBJ1-5; D is uncertain. The V end was cut by 5 bases, the J end by 2 bases, with 7 bases between. The CDR3 sequence is 13 residues long. The germline gives CDR1 SNHLY, CDR2 FYNNEI. CDR3 in DNA: TGTGCCAGCAGTATATCCGGCAATCAGCCCCAGCATTTT. This encodes CASSISGNQPQHF.

This chain connects TRBV6-5 to TRBJ1-1, with no clear D. The V gene lost 6 bases and the J gene lost 7 bases, with 12 bases spanning the gap. The CDR3 has 12 residues. Looked up from germline, CDR1 is MNHEY and CDR2 is SVGAGI. CDR3 nucleotide sequence: TGTGCCAGCAGGGCCGGAGACGTTGAAGCTTTCTTT. It yields the protein CASRAGDVEAFF.

V usage is TRBV24-1 and J usage is TRBJ1-2; 10 nucleotides agree with TRBD1. Germline loops: CDR1 KGHDR, CDR2 SFDVKD. The CDR3 length is 14 residues. The V gene end was trimmed by 4 bases and the J gene end by 11 bases; junction bases not matched to a gene: 9. The CDR3, as DNA: TGTGCCACCAGTGACAACGGACAGGGGGTAGGGTACACCTTC. Translation: CATSDNGQGVGYTF.

The chain is built from TRBV11-3 and TRBJ2-2; 11 bases are a match to TRBD2. The germline CDR1 and CDR2 sequences are SGHNT and YENEEA. The CDR3 contains 16 residues. Trimming at V came to 5 bases and at J to 4 bases, leaving 6 bases not matched to a gene. CDR3 sequence (DNA): TGTGCCAGCAGCCTAGCGGGGGGCCCCCCCACCGGGGAGCTGTTTTTT. Translated, it gives CASSLAGGPPTGELFF.

The gene calls are TRBV19 and TRBJ1-6; 7 bases line up with TRBD1. The CDR3 has 14 residues. CDR1 and CDR2 (germline): LNHDA, SQIVND (reference sequence). Trimming cost V 5 bases and J 5 bases; bases outside gene matches: 3. The CDR3 nucleotides are TGTGCCAGTAGTTCCGGGACAGATAATTCACCCCTCCACTTT. Translation gives CASSSGTDNSPLHF.

This clone was detected only a few times. The J gene is TRBJ2-1, the V gene TRBV11-3; 7 bases are a match to TRBD2. Germline values: CDR1 SGHNT, CDR2 YENEEA. V was pared by 3 bases and J by 0 bases, with 2 bases of the junction left unmatched. The CDR3 loop spans 15 amino acids. In nucleotides, the CDR3 is TGTGCCAGCAGCTTGGGGGGGGTCTCCTACAATGAGCAGTTCTTC. Translating it yields CASSLGGVSYNEQFF.

This clone was seen a single time. The genes are TRBV7-2 and TRBJ2-7, with TRBD1 identical over 7 bases. This CDR3 has 15 residues. The J segment lost 2 bases and the V segment lost 1 base, leaving 5 bases of the junction unmatched. The V gene's germline CDR1 is SGHTA and CDR2 FQGNSA. This CDR3 reads CASSLGGQGAYEQYF. The CDR3 DNA sequence: TGTGCCAGCAGCTTAGGCGGGCAGGGGGCCTACGAGCAGTACTTC.

This clone was recorded only once. V gene TRBV19 combines with J gene TRBJ1-6; D may be TRBD1 (6 bases). The germline V gene encodes CDR1 LNHDA and CDR2 SQIVND (reference sequence). The V end lost 7 bases, the J end lost 3 bases, and 10 bases lay between the germline ends. The CDR3 totals 14 residues. CDR3 nucleotide sequence: TGTGCCAGTACCACAGGGAACTATAATTCACCCCTCCACTTT. Encoded protein: CASTTGNYNSPLHF.

V gene TRBV7-9 combines with J gene TRBJ1-5, with no clear D. The germline V gene has CDR1 SEHNR and CDR2 FQNEAQ (reference sequence). V lost 1 base, J lost 5 bases, and 9 bases lay in between. The CDR3 has 14 amino acids. CDR3 protein: CASSLGAGYQPQHF. The DNA of the CDR3 is TGTGCCAGCAGCTTAGGAGCAGGTTATCAGCCCCAGCATTTT.

The gene calls are TRBV2 and TRBJ1-6; 7 bases fit TRBD1. The trim removed 1 base at V and 10 bases at J, leaving 16 bases unmatched. The CDR3 sequence is 18 residues long. Looked up from germline, CDR1 is SNHLY and CDR2 is FYNNEI. CDR3 sequence reads: CASSEDLVGRQGRSPLHF. The CDR3 nucleotides are TGTGCCAGCAGTGAAGACCTCGTAGGGAGACAGGGAAGGTCACCCCTCCACTTT. Variable domain in full (rest from reference TRBV2 and TRBJ1-6): EPEVTQTPSHQVTQMGQEVILRCVPISNHLYFYWYRQILGQKVEFLVSFYNNEISEKSEIFDDQFSVERPDGSNFTLKIRSTKLEDSAMYFCASSEDLVGRQGRSPLHFGNGTRLTVT.

This sequence joins TRBV27 and TRBJ1-5; D may be TRBD1 (5 bases). The CDR3 is 13 residues long. V dropped 4 bases and J dropped 4 bases, with 8 bases sitting between them. CDR1 is MNHEY and CDR2 is SMNVEV in the germline V gene (reference sequence). CDR3 loop: CASSWGSNQPQHF. The DNA of the CDR3 is TGTGCCAGCAGTTGGGGCAGTAATCAGCCCCAGCATTTT.

This chain's CDR3 is CASSMRNGSTGTNQPQHF. CDR3 in DNA: TGTGCCAGCAGCATGCGAAATGGGAGTACAGGGACGAATCAGCCCCAGCATTTT. The J gene is TRBJ1-5, the V gene TRBV21-1; the table gives TRBD1 as D, unverified against the DNA. TRBV21-1 is a known pseudogene. CDR3 length equals 18 residues.

This clone was picked up a small number of times. The V and J genes are TRBV29-1 and TRBJ1-4; D is possibly TRBD1 (5 bases). The CDR3 spans 15 residues. V lost 4 bases and J lost 0, with 12 bases in between. Germline V gene data show CDR1 as SQVTM and CDR2 as ANQGSEA. In DNA form, the CDR3 reads TGCAGCGTTGCTCGCGGGGCGGCAACTAATGAAAAACTGTTTTTT. Protein: CSVARGAATNEKLFF.

V and J are TRBV5-1 and TRBJ2-3; 8 bases are a match to TRBD1. V lost 0 bases, J lost 9 bases, and 9 bases stayed unmatched. Germline CDR1 reads SGHRS; CDR2 reads YFSETQ. The CDR3 runs 15 residues. The CDR3 here is CASSLGTGGTTTQYF. The DNA for the CDR3 is TGCGCCAGCAGCTTGGGAACAGGGGGAACTACCACGCAGTATTTT.

V gene TRBV18 combines with J gene TRBJ2-2; 10 bases agree with TRBD2. CDR3 size: 15 residues. The junction had 4 bases not matched to a gene; V was cut back by 5 bases and J by 4 bases. The germline V gene encodes CDR1 KGHSH and CDR2 LQKENI. CDR3 amino acids: CASSSSGGTTGELFF. The CDR3 coding sequence is TGTGCCAGCTCATCTAGCGGGGGTACCACCGGGGAGCTGTTTTTT.

This chain uses TRBV25-1 with TRBJ1-1; D unresolved. CDR1 is MGHDK and CDR2 is SYGVNS in the germline V gene. This CDR3 has 12 amino acids. V was trimmed by 4 bases and J by 0 bases, leaving 3 bases between them. The CDR3 nucleotides are TGTGCCAGCAGTGGACTGAACACTGAAGCTTTCTTT. Translation gives CASSGLNTEAFF.

The rearrangement joins TRBV5-6 to TRBJ2-2; 9 bases are a match to TRBD2. CDR3 length: 16 residues. V was pared by 0 bases and J by 3 bases, with 3 bases of the junction left unmatched. CDR1 is SGHDT and CDR2 is YYEEEE in the germline V gene. CDR3 sequence reads: CASSLVLAGYTGELFF. DNA for the CDR3: TGTGCCAGCAGCTTGGTTCTAGCGGGGTACACCGGGGAGCTGTTTTTT.